This is a list of T cell receptor beta chains from one sample in a study of T-cell memory formation after mild COVID-19. TCRdb independently ran MiXCR on the 5' RACE reads; one entry per CDR3 protein. Altogether a few hundred thousand distinct CDR3 sequences are present, around 20% being singletons, with the ten largest covering over 20%. Sequences were obtained from PBMCs or a T cell subset sorted from them (not recorded which). Every receptor here comes from a man aged 18 to 29 who had mild COVID-19 (a few samples of this study predate the infection). Cell type and time point are not known. CDR3s include the opening cysteine and the closing phenylalanine or tryptophan. D genes are given only for firm matches. Expanded clones get a size class; other rows say once, few or many, or leave the size out.

clone_size	d_call	j_call	v_call	cdr3_aa	cdr3_nt
few	.	TRBJ2-2	TRBV5-1	CASSLNSPGTHTGELFF	TGCGCCAGCAGCTTGAACAGCCCCGGGACCCACACCGGGGAGCTGTTTTTT
few	.	TRBJ2-7	TRBV20-1	CSARGLASYEQYF	TGCAGTGCTAGAGGCCTAGCGTCTTACGAGCAGTACTTC
.	.	TRBJ1-2	TRBV7-8	CASSLDGGSGYTF	TGTGCCAGCAGCTTAGACGGGGGTAGTGGCTACACCTTC
.	TRBD1	TRBJ2-7	TRBV4-1	CASSQGQKRDSSYEQYF	TGCGCCAGCAGCCAAGGACAGAAACGGGACAGCTCCTACGAGCAGTACTTC
.	TRBD1	TRBJ1-2	TRBV18	CASSPREGDSYGYTF	TGTGCCAGCTCACCGCGGGAAGGGGACAGTTATGGCTACACCTTC
many	TRBD2	TRBJ2-3	TRBV4-1	CASSTVLGGGNTDTQYF	TGCGCCAGCAGCACGGTCTTAGGCGGGGGGAACACAGATACGCAGTATTTT
.	TRBD1	TRBJ1-2	TRBV12-3/TRBV12-4	CASSYRQGANYGYTF	TGTGCCAGCAGTTACAGACAGGGAGCTAACTATGGCTACACCTTC
few	.	TRBJ1-5	TRBV6-6	CASSYPMGHQPQHF	TGTGCCAGCAGTTACCCGATGGGGCATCAGCCCCAGCATTTT
.	TRBD2	TRBJ2-3	TRBV6-5	CASSYAGDTDTQYF	TGTGCCAGCAGTTACGCGGGAGATACAGATACGCAGTATTTT
many	TRBD2	TRBJ2-7	TRBV14	CASSRRLAVSYEQYF	TGTGCCAGCAGCCGGCGACTAGCGGTCTCCTACGAGCAGTACTTC
.	.	TRBJ2-5	TRBV9	CASSGRRAGETQYF	TGTGCCAGCAGCGGACGGCGGGCGGGAGAGACCCAGTACTTC
.	.	TRBJ2-3	TRBV5-5	CASSLPQGRVDTQYF	TGTGCCAGCAGCTTGCCACAGGGTAGGGTGGATACGCAGTATTTT
few	.	TRBJ2-2	TRBV6-5	CASSYTSPSLNTGELFF	TGTGCCAGCAGTTACACTTCTCCTAGTTTGAACACCGGGGAGCTGTTTTTT
few	TRBD2	TRBJ2-1	TRBV5-1	CASSWGLAGDYNEQFF	TGCGCCAGCAGCTGGGGACTAGCGGGGGATTACAATGAGCAGTTCTTC
.	.	TRBJ2-5	TRBV5-1	CASSQDSKAVLPYF	TGCGCCAGCAGCCAGGACAGTAAGGCGGTTCTGCCGTATTTC
few	TRBD2	TRBJ2-1	TRBV12-3/TRBV12-4	CASSLGQGGLAGGWSSYNEQFF	TGTGCCAGCAGTTTAGGGCAGGGGGGACTAGCGGGGGGCTGGTCCTCTTACAATGAGCAGTTCTTC
.	.	TRBJ2-3	TRBV7-9	CASSVLHWGPTDTQYF	TGTGCCAGCAGCGTCTTACACTGGGGGCCCACAGATACGCAGTATTTT
.	TRBD1	TRBJ1-2	TRBV7-8	CASSFGQDGYTF	TGTGCCAGCAGCTTCGGACAGGATGGCTACACCTTC
.	TRBD2	TRBJ2-5	TRBV7-3	CASSLLPSGGETQYF	TGTGCCAGCAGCTTATTGCCTAGCGGGGGTGAGACCCAGTACTTC
.	.	TRBJ2-2	TRBV12-3/TRBV12-4	CASSFWGGELFF	TGTGCCAGCAGTTTTTGGGGCGGGGAGCTGTTTTTT
.	TRBD1	TRBJ1-1	TRBV6-2/TRBV6-3	CASSYDRGAMNTEAFF	TGTGCCAGCAGTTATGACAGGGGGGCGATGAACACTGAAGCTTTCTTT
few	.	TRBJ1-1	TRBV3-1	CASSHQGLGTEAFF	TGTGCCAGCAGCCATCAGGGATTAGGAACTGAAGCTTTCTTT
.	.	TRBJ1-4	TRBV6-2/TRBV6-3	CASSYVGATNEKLFF	TGTGCCAGCAGTTACGTCGGGGCTACTAATGAAAAACTGTTTTTT
few	.	TRBJ2-5	TRBV11-2	CASSQRGGEGQETQYF	TGTGCCAGCAGCCAGCGAGGGGGTGAAGGTCAAGAGACCCAGTACTTC
few	.	TRBJ2-3	TRBV7-3	CASSLTQGTQYF	TGTGCCAGCAGCTTAACGCAGGGTACGCAGTATTTT
.	.	TRBJ1-1	TRBV25-1	CASSGEGFLMNTEAFF	TGTGCCAGCAGTGGGGAGGGGTTTTTAATGAACACTGAAGCTTTCTTT
few	TRBD1	TRBJ1-1	TRBV24-1	CATSDPRQGEGTEAFF	TGTGCCACCAGTGATCCCAGACAGGGGGAAGGCACTGAAGCTTTCTTT
few	TRBD2	TRBJ2-5	TRBV28	CASMVAGGLQETQYF	TGTGCCAGCATGGTAGCGGGGGGGCTCCAAGAGACCCAGTACTTC
.	.	TRBJ2-3	TRBV4-3	CASSRRVRHTDTQYF	TGCGCCAGCAGCCGACGGGTGAGACACACAGATACGCAGTATTTT
.	.	TRBJ2-1	TRBV25-1	CASSEEGTRHEQFF	TGTGCCAGCAGTGAAGAGGGAACGCGCCATGAGCAGTTCTTC
few	.	TRBJ2-3	TRBV11-3	CASSTQGGDTQYF	TGTGCCAGCAGTACACAGGGTGGGGATACGCAGTATTTT
.	.	TRBJ2-2	TRBV24-1	CATSAANTGELFF	TGTGCCACCAGTGCTGCGAACACCGGGGAGCTGTTTTTT
few	TRBD1	TRBJ1-5	TRBV7-8	CASSIVTGTGQPQHF	TGTGCCAGCAGCATAGTGACAGGGACGGGGCAGCCCCAGCATTTT
many	.	TRBJ2-2	TRBV5-1	CASSPGQLGNTGELFF	TGCGCCAGCAGCCCGGGCCAGTTGGGGAACACCGGGGAGCTGTTTTTT
few	.	TRBJ1-1	TRBV5-1	CASSPAVLGNTEAFF	TGCGCCAGCAGCCCAGCCGTTCTGGGGAACACTGAAGCTTTCTTT
.	.	TRBJ1-1	TRBV6-5	CASSYGDRNTEAFF	TGTGCCAGCAGTTACGGTGACAGGAACACTGAAGCTTTCTTT
.	TRBD2	TRBJ2-2	TRBV7-8	CASSLVLAGRTGELFF	TGTGCCAGCAGCTTAGTTCTAGCGGGGAGGACCGGGGAGCTGTTTTTT
few	.	TRBJ1-3	TRBV7-9	CASSLDVLRTSIYF	TGTGCCAGCAGCTTAGACGTTCTGCGGACGTCCATATATTTT
.	.	TRBJ2-2	TRBV7-8	CASSAGATNTGELFF	TGTGCCAGCAGCGCAGGGGCGACGAACACCGGGGAGCTGTTTTTT
.	TRBD1	TRBJ2-7	TRBV12-3/TRBV12-4	CASRGTGGDAYEQYF	TGTGCCAGCAGGGGGACAGGGGGTGATGCCTACGAGCAGTACTTC
.	.	TRBJ1-2	TRBV7-2	CASSLHGGGYTF	TGTGCCAGCAGCCTCCACGGGGGCGGCTACACCTTC
.	.	TRBJ1-5	TRBV21-1	CASSSIASNQPQHF	TGTGCCAGCAGCAGTATAGCGAGCAATCAGCCCCAGCATTTT
few	.	TRBJ2-3	TRBV12-3/TRBV12-4	CASRRGTLASTDTQYF	TGTGCCAGCAGGAGGGGGACACTAGCTAGCACAGATACGCAGTATTTT
.	.	TRBJ1-2	TRBV2	CATATRQTGRGYTF	TGTGCCACCGCAACAAGACAGACGGGACGTGGCTACACCTTC
.	.	TRBJ2-7	TRBV6-5	CASSYSTKTYEQYF	TGTGCCAGCAGTTACTCGACGAAAACCTACGAGCAGTACTTC
.	.	TRBJ2-5	TRBV11-2	CASSLEIEPQETQYF	TGTGCCAGCAGCTTGGAGATAGAGCCGCAAGAGACCCAGTACTTC
.	.	TRBJ2-1	TRBV4-3	CASSQSNGGYNEQFF	TGCGCCAGCAGCCAGTCAAATGGGGGCTACAATGAGCAGTTCTTC
once	TRBD2	TRBJ2-3	TRBV20-1	CSASRGGRDTQYF	TGCAGTGCTAGTCGGGGGGGCCGAGATACGCAGTATTTT
many	.	TRBJ1-5	TRBV5-1	CASSPASGIQPQHF	TGCGCCAGCAGCCCCGCCTCGGGGATTCAGCCCCAGCATTTT
few	TRBD2	TRBJ2-3	TRBV7-6	CASSLKPTSGGPSTDTQYF	TGTGCCAGCAGCTTAAAACCGACTAGCGGGGGTCCTAGCACAGATACGCAGTATTTT
.	.	TRBJ1-1	TRBV5-1	CASSLLGSHTEAFF	TGCGCCAGCAGCTTGCTCGGGTCGCACACTGAAGCTTTCTTT
few	TRBD1	TRBJ1-2	TRBV4-3	CASSQDQGVGCTF	TGCGCCAGCAGCCAAGACCAGGGGGTTGGCTGCACCTTC